The 29 T cell receptor beta chains below come from one sample, sequenced in a study of naive and memory T cell subsets. Amplification of ligated cDNA took four PCR rounds with SP2 and nested alpha and beta constant primers. TCRdb used MiXCR to reprocess the 5' RACE reads, holding one entry per CDR3 protein. This table has 50,000 or so distinct CDR3 sequences, roughly 7% appearing once. The library had UMIs added by 3' ligation of an oligonucleotide to TCR cDNA. Receptors originate from a male donor in good health.

The table lists this clonotype with many counts. The chain is built from TRBV6-4 and TRBJ2-7; no clear D. Germline lookup yields CDR1 MRHNA and CDR2 SNTAGT. The V and J ends lost 4 bases and 3 bases respectively, with 16 bases between them. The CDR3 spans 15 residues. CDR3 bases: TGTGCCAGCAGTGCAAAACCCGGTCGGTTCTACGAGCAGTACTTC. Protein sequence: CASSAKPGRFYEQYF.

This clonotype turned up a few times. V and J are TRBV4-1 and TRBJ2-2; tentatively, D is TRBD1 or TRBD2 (5 bases each). The CDR3 consists of 14 residues. Trimming left V 3 bases short and J 6 bases short, with 11 bases between. CDR1 is MGHRA, CDR2 YSYEKL, per germline. The CDR3 sequence: CASSHAGAAGELFF. In nucleotides, the CDR3 is TGCGCCAGCAGCCATGCCGGGGCTGCCGGGGAGCTGTTTTTT.

This clonotype was counted a few times. The rearrangement links TRBV30 to TRBJ2-1; 8 bases map to TRBD1. CDR3 length: 15 amino acids. Trimming cost V 4 bases and J 2 bases; bases outside gene matches: 7. Germline V gives CDR1 GTSNPN, CDR2 SVGIG (reference sequence). Here the CDR3 DNA reads TGTGCCTGGAACTTCGACAGGGGACCCTACAATGAGCAGTTCTTC. It yields the protein CAWNFDRGPYNEQFF.

The V and J genes are TRBV7-9 and TRBJ2-7; D not certain. The ends were cut back, 2 bases at V and 6 bases at J, with 11 bases in the middle. The CDR3 contains 13 residues. Germline V CDR1 and CDR2: SEHNR, FQNEAQ (reference sequence). The DNA for the CDR3 is TGTGCCAGCAGCTTATCTAGACAAGTCGAGCAGTACTTC. Translated: CASSLSRQVEQYF. The whole variable domain, remainder taken from reference TRBV7-9 and TRBJ2-7, is DTGVSQNPRHKITKRGQNVTFRCDPISEHNRLYWYRQTLGQGPEFLTYFQNEAQLEKSRLLSDRFSAERPKGSFSTLEIQRTEQGDSAMYLCASSLSRQVEQYFGPGTRLTVT.

The CDR3 coding sequence is TGTGCCAGCAGTGAAGCATCGGGACAGCTCTATGGAAACACCATATATTTT. This sequence encodes CASSEASGQLYGNTIYF. The chain uses TRBV6-1 and TRBJ1-3, with 7 bases lining up with TRBD1. Trimming took 0 bases from V and 3 from J; bases not matched to a gene: 8. The CDR3 has 17 residues. Germline loops: CDR1 MNHNS, CDR2 SASEGT.

This clonotype was seen ten or more times. This chain connects TRBV20-1 to TRBJ2-7; 9 bases are a match to TRBD2. V shed 6 bases, J shed 4 bases, and the junction held 4 bases outside the gene matches. The CDR3 consists of 12 residues. Germline V lookup: CDR1 DFQATT, CDR2 SNEGSKA (reference sequence). CDR3 DNA: TGCAGTGCACCTAGCGGGACTTACGAGCAGTACTTC. Encoded protein: CSAPSGTYEQYF.

This chain joins TRBV12-3 or TRBV12-4 and TRBJ2-7; 8 positions match TRBD1. This CDR3 has 15 residues. V shed 7 bases, J shed 4 bases, and the junction held 12 bases outside the gene matches. This CDR3 reads CASTYEGRGQYEQYF. The CDR3 DNA is TGTGCCAGCACCTATGAGGGCAGGGGGCAGTACGAGCAGTACTTC.

This clonotype was observed once. The chain combines TRBV7-9 with TRBJ1-1; D remains unclear. Deletions cut 4 bases from V and 6 bases from J, with 9 bases between. From germline, CDR1 is SEHNR and CDR2 FQNEAQ (reference sequence). The CDR3 is made up of 12 amino acids. The chain's CDR3 is CASSSGVAEAFF. Written as DNA, the CDR3 is TGTGCCAGCAGCTCCGGGGTGGCTGAAGCTTTCTTT. The variable domain in full, with the rest retrieved from reference TRBV7-9 and TRBJ1-1, is DTGVSQNPRHKITKRGQNVTFRCDPISEHNRLYWYRQTLGQGPEFLTYFQNEAQLEKSRLLSDRFSAERPKGSFSTLEIQRTEQGDSAMYLCASSSGVAEAFFGQGTRLTVV.

This clonotype showed up just a few times. The chain has TRBV6-1 and TRBJ1-2; TRBD1 matches 7 bases. Per germline, CDR1 MNHNS and CDR2 SASEGT. The V and J ends lost 8 bases and 0 bases, in that order; junction bases with no gene match: 9. The CDR3 has 15 residues. CDR3 in DNA: TGTGCCAGCTTTTTAGGGGGCGGCTCTAACTATGGCTACACCTTC. It is translated as CASFLGGGSNYGYTF.

This clonotype was detected only a few times. The V gene is TRBV7-2, the J gene TRBJ2-2; D is uncertain. Germline loops: CDR1 SGHTA, CDR2 FQGNSA. The CDR3 consists of 14 residues. The germline V and J ends were trimmed by 1 base and 4 bases, with 7 bases remaining between them. In DNA, the CDR3 is TGTGCCAGCAGCTTAGGAGCAGTCACCGGGGAGCTGTTTTTT. Translating it yields CASSLGAVTGELFF.

To note about this clonotype: One base away lies a much larger clone, so this may be a sequencing read error. This chain uses TRBV29-1 with TRBJ1-5, with 8 bases matching TRBD1. Germline CDR1 reads SQVTM; CDR2 reads ANQGSEA. The CDR3 totals 16 residues. The CDR3 loop reads CSVRLSSGTGNQPEHF. The CDR3 DNA follows: TGCAGCGTCCGCCTCTCCTCCGGGACAGGCAATCAGCCCGAGCATTTT.

This clonotype was observed a handful of times. This chain connects TRBV6-5 to TRBJ2-5, with D unresolved. V lost 2 bases to trimming and J lost 1 base, with 14 bases between them. CDR1 is MNHEY, CDR2 SVGAGI, per germline. CDR3 size: 16 residues. CDR3 nucleotide sequence: TGTGCCAGCAGTTACGGCGCAGGTTGGACCCAAGAGACCCAGTACTTC. Protein product: CASSYGAGWTQETQYF.

Regarding this clonotype: This may arise from a read error, as a much more abundant clone is one base away. The chain carries TRBV5-1 and TRBJ2-2; D is ambiguous. Germline CDR1 reads SGHRS; CDR2 reads YFSETQ. Between the trimmed V and J ends, which lost 8 bases and 2 bases, there was a span of 13 bases. The length of the CDR3 is 14 residues. The DNA of the CDR3 is TGCGCCAGAAGTCTAACGGAAAACACCGGGGAGCTGTTTTTT. It encodes CARSLTENTGELFF.

This clonotype was seen more than once but under ten times. The V and J genes are TRBV6-5 and TRBJ2-1; tentatively, D is TRBD1 or TRBD2 (6 bases each). The CDR3 spans 17 residues. V was shortened by 5 bases and J by 8 bases, with 25 bases between the two germline ends. Germline V lookup: CDR1 MNHEY, CDR2 SVGAGI. CDR3 protein: CASSPTGALVRSDEQFF. The CDR3 DNA sequence: TGTGCCAGCAGTCCAACGGGGGCACTAGTAAGGTCCGATGAGCAGTTCTTC.

As regards this clonotype: The junction shows a germline mismatch at one end, possibly a read error. This rearrangement joins TRBV14 to TRBJ1-2; D perhaps matches TRBD1 (5 bases). Germline V gene lookup returns CDR1 SGHDN and CDR2 FVKESK. The CDR3 length is 14 residues. The CDR3 nucleotides read TGTGACAGCAGCCAGTTCTCCGGGACGATCGGCTACACCTTC. Protein product: CDSSQFSGTIGYTF.

This clonotype was counted ten times or more. The rearrangement joins TRBV10-3 to TRBJ2-5; unclear D gene. The germline V gene has CDR1 ENHRY and CDR2 SYGVKD. The CDR3 runs 13 residues. V lost 2 bases and J 5 bases, leaving 9 bases between the germline ends. The CDR3 here is CAISENDMETQYF. CDR3 sequence (DNA): TGTGCCATCAGTGAGAACGACATGGAGACCCAGTACTTC.

V usage is TRBV29-1 and J usage is TRBJ2-7; 9 bases agree with TRBD1. Germline V gene lookup returns CDR1 SQVTM and CDR2 ANQGSEA. CDR3 length: 12 amino acids. The ends lost 7 bases at V and 3 bases at J; junction bases unmatched: 4. The CDR3 nucleotides are TGCAGCGCCTGGACAGGGGTCTACGAGCAGTACTTC. This translates into CSAWTGVYEQYF.

In this sample, this clonotype turned up many times. The V call is TRBV21-1, the J call TRBJ2-5; whether TRBD1, the table's D call, matches the DNA was not checked. TRBV21-1 is given as a pseudogene. The CDR3 loop spans 18 amino acids. CDR3 bases: TGTGCCAGCAGCATACTACCGGGACAGGGGGCAGGGTATGGGACCCAGTACTTC. Its translation: CASSILPGQGAGYGTQYF.

The V call is TRBV4-1, the J call TRBJ2-5; D is possibly TRBD1 or TRBD2 (5 bases each). Germline CDR1 and CDR2: MGHRA and YSYEKL. V was clipped by 1 base and J by 7 bases, with 13 bases between them. The CDR3 loop spans 14 amino acids. The CDR3 DNA follows: TGCGCCAGCAGCCAAGGGGACCCTGGGTGGACCCAGTACTTC. Encoded protein: CASSQGDPGWTQYF.

The sample holds a few counts of this clonotype. The chain couples TRBV20-1 to TRBJ1-4; no reliable D call. CDR1 and CDR2 (germline): DFQATT, SNEGSKA (reference sequence). CDR3 size: 14 residues. Trimming removed 2 bases from V and 6 bases from J, with 13 bases in between. This chain's CDR3 is CSARRAGDYEKLFF. The CDR3 coding sequence is TGCAGTGCTAGAAGGGCAGGTGATTATGAAAAACTGTTTTTT.

This clonotype has more than one count but fewer than ten. The chain uses TRBV18 and TRBJ2-7; D might be TRBD1 (6 bases). V was shortened by 8 bases and J by 5 bases, with 22 bases between the two germline ends. The V gene's germline CDR1 is KGHSH and CDR2 LQKENI. The CDR3 extends over 15 amino acids. Here the CDR3 reads CASAPTGTRGDEQYF. The CDR3 DNA is TGTGCCAGCGCCCCTACCGGGACAAGGGGCGACGAGCAGTACTTC.

This clonotype has only a few counts. The genes are TRBV14 and TRBJ2-2; 8 bases map to TRBD1. Looked up from germline, CDR1 is SGHDN and CDR2 is FVKESK. The V gene end was trimmed by 4 bases and the J gene end by 6 bases; junction bases not matched to a gene: 4. CDR3 size: 14 residues. Here the CDR3 DNA reads TGTGCCAGCAGCCTCGGGACAGGTTCCGGGGAGCTGTTTTTT. It is translated as CASSLGTGSGELFF.

Remarks on this clonotype: This may come from a read error, since a much larger clone is one base off. The V and J genes are TRBV7-9 and TRBJ2-3; the D gene is possibly TRBD2 (6 bases). The V gene's germline CDR1 is SEHNR and CDR2 FQNEAQ (reference sequence). CDR3 length equals 17 residues. The CDR3 loop reads CSSSQGVSAGLTDTQYF. CDR3 in DNA: TGTTCCAGCAGCCAAGGAGTATCAGCGGGCCTCACAGATACGCAGTATTTT.

The chain employs TRBV5-8 and TRBJ1-5; no clear D. CDR3 size: 14 residues. V lost 0 bases and J lost 6, with 10 bases in between. Germline CDR1 and CDR2: SGHTS and YDEGEE. The CDR3 here is CASSLVGFSQPQHF. CDR3 nucleotide sequence: TGTGCCAGCAGCTTGGTAGGGTTCTCTCAGCCCCAGCATTTT.

This clonotype was counted between two and nine times. As DNA, the CDR3 is TGCGCCAGCAGCTTGGCGGCGGGCGGGGAGCTGTTTTTT. Its protein product is CASSLAAGGELFF. This chain joins TRBV5-1 and TRBJ2-2, with a weak D call TRBD2 (5 bases). Germline CDR1 and CDR2: SGHRS and YFSETQ. The CDR3 has 13 residues. The V and J ends lost 0 bases and 7 bases respectively, with 7 bases between them.

This clonotype occurred a few times. The CDR3 spells CASRPISGTYEQYF. CDR3 bases: TGTGCCAGCAGACCTATTAGCGGGACCTACGAGCAGTACTTC. V and J are TRBV11-2 and TRBJ2-7; 8 nucleotides line up with TRBD2. CDR3 size: 14 residues. Germline values: CDR1 SGHAT, CDR2 FQNNGV. V lost 6 bases, J lost 2 bases, and 6 bases stayed unmatched.

The rearrangement uses TRBV18 and TRBJ2-1, with TRBD2 matching over 15 bases. Trimming cost V 0 bases and J 6 bases; bases outside gene matches: 9. The CDR3 consists of 19 residues. In germline, CDR1 is KGHSH, CDR2 LQKENI. The CDR3 DNA sequence: TGTGCCAGCTCACCACCCCCTGGACTAGCGGGGGGGCCTTTCAATGAGCAGTTCTTC. Translation gives CASSPPPGLAGGPFNEQFF.

This clonotype showed up many times. V and J are TRBV29-1 and TRBJ1-3; TRBD1 matches at 11 bases. This CDR3 contains 15 residues. Trimming removed 7 bases from V and 1 base from J; junction bases left unmatched: 6. Germline V gives CDR1 SQVTM, CDR2 ANQGSEA. DNA of the CDR3: TGCAGCGGACACGGGACAGGGGGATCTGGAAACACCATATATTTT. It specifies CSGHGTGGSGNTIYF.

The chain is built from TRBV5-1 and TRBJ2-1; D unresolved. Germline-derived CDR1 and CDR2 are SGHRS and YFSETQ. V was shortened by 4 bases and J by 0 bases, with 14 bases between the two germline ends. CDR3 length: 16 amino acids. CDR3 protein: CASSHQVLNSYNEQFF. In nucleotides, the CDR3 is TGCGCCAGCAGCCATCAGGTACTTAACTCCTACAATGAGCAGTTCTTC.